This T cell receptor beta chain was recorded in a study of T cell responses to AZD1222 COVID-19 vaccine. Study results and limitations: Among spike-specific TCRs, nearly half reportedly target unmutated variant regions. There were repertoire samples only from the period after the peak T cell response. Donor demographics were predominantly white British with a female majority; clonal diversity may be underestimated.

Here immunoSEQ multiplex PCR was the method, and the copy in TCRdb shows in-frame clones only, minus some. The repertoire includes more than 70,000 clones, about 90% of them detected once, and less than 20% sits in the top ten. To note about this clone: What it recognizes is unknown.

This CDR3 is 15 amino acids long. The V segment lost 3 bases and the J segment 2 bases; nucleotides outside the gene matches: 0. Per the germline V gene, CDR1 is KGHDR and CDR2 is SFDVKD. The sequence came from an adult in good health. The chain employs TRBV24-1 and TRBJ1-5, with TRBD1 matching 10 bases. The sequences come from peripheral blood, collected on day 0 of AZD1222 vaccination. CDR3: CATSDGQGGNQPQHF. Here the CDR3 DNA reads TGTGCCACCAGTGATGGACAGGGGGGCAATCAGCCCCAGCATTTT.